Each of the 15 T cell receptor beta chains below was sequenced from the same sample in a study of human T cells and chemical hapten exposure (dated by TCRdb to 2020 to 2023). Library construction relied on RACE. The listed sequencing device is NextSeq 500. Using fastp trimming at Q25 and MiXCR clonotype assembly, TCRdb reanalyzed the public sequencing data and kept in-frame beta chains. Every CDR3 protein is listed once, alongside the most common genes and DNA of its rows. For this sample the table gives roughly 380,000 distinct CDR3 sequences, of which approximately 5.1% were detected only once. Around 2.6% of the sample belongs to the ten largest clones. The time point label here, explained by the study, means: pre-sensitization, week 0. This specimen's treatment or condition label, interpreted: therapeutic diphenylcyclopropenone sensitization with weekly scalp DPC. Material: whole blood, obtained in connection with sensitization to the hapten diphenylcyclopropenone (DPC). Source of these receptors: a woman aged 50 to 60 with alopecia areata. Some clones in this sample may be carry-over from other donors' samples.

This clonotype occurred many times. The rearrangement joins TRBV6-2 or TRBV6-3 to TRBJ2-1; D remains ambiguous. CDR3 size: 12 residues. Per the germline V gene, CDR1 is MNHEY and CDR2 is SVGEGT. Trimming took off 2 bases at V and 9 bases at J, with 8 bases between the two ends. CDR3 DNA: TGTGCCAGCAGTTACGGAGTAGGTGAGCAGTTCTTC. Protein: CASSYGVGEQFF.

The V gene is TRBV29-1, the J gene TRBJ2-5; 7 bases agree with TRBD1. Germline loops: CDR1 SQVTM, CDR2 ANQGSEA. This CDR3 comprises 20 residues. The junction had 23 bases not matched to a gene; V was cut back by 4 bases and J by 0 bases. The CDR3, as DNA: TGCAGCGTTGTTGAGGACCCCCAAAGGACAGGCGGTCAGAACCAAGAGACCCAGTACTTC. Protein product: CSVVEDPQRTGGQNQETQYF.

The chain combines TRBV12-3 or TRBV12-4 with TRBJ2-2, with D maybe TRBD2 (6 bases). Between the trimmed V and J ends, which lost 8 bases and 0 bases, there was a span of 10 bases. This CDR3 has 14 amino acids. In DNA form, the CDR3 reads TGTGCCAGCGGAAGCGGGTCGAACACCGGGGAGCTGTTTTTT. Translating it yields CASGSGSNTGELFF.

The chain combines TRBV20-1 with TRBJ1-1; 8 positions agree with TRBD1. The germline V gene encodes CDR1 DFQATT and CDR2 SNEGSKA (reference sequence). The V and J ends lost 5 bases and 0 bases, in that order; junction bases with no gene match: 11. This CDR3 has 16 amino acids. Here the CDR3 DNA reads TGCAGTGCTGGGACAGGTATCGGACGGGTGAACACTGAAGCTTTCTTT. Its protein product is CSAGTGIGRVNTEAFF.

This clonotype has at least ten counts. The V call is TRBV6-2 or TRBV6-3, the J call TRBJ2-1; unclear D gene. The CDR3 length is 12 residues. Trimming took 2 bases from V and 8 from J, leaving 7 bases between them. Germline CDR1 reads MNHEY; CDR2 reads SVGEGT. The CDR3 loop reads CASSYEEYEQFF. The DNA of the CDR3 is TGTGCCAGCAGTTACGAGGAGTATGAGCAGTTCTTC.

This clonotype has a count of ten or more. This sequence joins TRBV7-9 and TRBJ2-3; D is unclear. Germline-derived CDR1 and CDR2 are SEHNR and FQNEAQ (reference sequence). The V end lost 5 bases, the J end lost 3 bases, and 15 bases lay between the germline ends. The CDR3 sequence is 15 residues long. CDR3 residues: CASSLLKSTTDTQYF. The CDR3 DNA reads TGTGCCAGCAGCCTTCTCAAGAGTACAACAGATACGCAGTATTTT.

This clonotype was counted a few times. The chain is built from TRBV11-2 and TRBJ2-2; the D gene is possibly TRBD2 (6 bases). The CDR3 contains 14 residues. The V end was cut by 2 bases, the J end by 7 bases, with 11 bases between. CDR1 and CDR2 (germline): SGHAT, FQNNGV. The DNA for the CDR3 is TGTGCCAGCAGCTTAAAACTAGCAGTCGGGGAGCTGTTTTTT. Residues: CASSLKLAVGELFF.

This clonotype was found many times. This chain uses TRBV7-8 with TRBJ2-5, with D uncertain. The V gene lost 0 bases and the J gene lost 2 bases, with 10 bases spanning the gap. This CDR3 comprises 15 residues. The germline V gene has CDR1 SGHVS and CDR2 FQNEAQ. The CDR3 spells CASSLAVPGQETQYF. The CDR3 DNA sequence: TGTGCCAGCAGCTTAGCGGTACCGGGTCAAGAGACCCAGTACTTC.

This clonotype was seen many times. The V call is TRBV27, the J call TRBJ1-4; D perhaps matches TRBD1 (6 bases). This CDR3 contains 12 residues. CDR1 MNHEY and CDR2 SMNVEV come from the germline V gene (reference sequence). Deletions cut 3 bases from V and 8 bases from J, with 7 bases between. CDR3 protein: CASSFTGEKLFF. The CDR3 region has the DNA TGTGCCAGCAGTTTCACAGGGGAAAAACTGTTTTTT. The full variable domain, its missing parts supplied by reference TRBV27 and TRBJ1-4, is EAQVTQNPRYLITVTGKKLTVTCSQNMNHEYMSWYRQDPGLGLRQIYYSMNVEVTDKGDVPEGYKVSRKEKRNFPLILESPSPNQTSLYFCASSFTGEKLFFGSGTQLSVL.

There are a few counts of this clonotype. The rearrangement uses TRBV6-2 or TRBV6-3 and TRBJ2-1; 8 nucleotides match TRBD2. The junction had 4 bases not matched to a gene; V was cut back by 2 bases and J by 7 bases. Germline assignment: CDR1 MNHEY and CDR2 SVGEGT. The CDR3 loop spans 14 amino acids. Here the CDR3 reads CASSYAREGNEQFF. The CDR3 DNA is TGTGCCAGCAGTTACGCCCGGGAGGGGAATGAGCAGTTCTTC.

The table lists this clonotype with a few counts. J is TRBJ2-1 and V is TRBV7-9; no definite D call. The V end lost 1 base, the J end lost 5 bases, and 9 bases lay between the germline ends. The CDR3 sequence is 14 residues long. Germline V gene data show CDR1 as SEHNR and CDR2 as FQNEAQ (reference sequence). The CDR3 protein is CASSLGAVNNEQFF. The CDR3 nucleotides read TGTGCCAGCAGCTTAGGGGCAGTTAACAATGAGCAGTTCTTC.

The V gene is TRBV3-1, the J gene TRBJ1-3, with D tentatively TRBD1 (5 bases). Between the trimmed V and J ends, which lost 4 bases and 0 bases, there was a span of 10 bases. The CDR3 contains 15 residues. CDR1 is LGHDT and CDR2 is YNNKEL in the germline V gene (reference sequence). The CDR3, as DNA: TGTGCCAGCAGCCCGGACGGGGCCTCTGGAAACACCATATATTTT. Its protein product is CASSPDGASGNTIYF.

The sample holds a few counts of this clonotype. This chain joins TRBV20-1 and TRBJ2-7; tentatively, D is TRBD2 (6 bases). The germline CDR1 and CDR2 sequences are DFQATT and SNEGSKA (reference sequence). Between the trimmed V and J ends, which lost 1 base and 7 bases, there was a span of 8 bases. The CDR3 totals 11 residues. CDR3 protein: CSARGGEEQYF. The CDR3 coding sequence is TGCAGTGCTAGAGGGGGGGAAGAGCAGTACTTC.

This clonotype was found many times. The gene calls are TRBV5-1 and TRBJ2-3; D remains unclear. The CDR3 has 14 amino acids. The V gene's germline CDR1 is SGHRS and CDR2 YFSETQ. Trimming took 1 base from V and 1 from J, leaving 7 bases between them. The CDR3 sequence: CASSLRPRTDTQYF. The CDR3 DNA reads TGCGCCAGCAGCTTGAGGCCGCGCACAGATACGCAGTATTTT.

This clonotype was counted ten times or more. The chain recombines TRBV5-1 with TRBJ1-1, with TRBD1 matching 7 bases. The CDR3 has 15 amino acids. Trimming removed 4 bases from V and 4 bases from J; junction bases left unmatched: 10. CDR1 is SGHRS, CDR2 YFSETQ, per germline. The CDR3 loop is CASSLWTGVRTEAFF. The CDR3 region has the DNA TGCGCCAGCAGCCTATGGACAGGCGTCCGCACTGAAGCTTTCTTT.